Listed below are T cell receptor beta chains from one sample, sequenced in a study of CD8+CD57+ T cells in acquired aplastic anemia. TCRdb passed the reads through MiXCR, listing each CDR3 protein once. The repertoire holds fewer than 250,000 distinct CDR3 sequences, with roughly half as singletons. Sequenced: sorted CD4+, CD8+, or CD8+CD57+ T cells (not recorded which) from PBMCs. The receptors shown here come from a human donor in good health, serving as a control. Both conserved end residues are part of each CDR3. The D gene is left open where the match is weak. Clone size, where shown, is once, few, many, or a class for clones that have expanded.

length: 13
D: TRBD1
J: TRBJ2-3
V: TRBV29-1
size: NA
CDR3: CSVSRGQGDTQYF
DNA: TGCAGCGTTTCTAGGGGGCAGGGAGATACGCAGTATTTT

length: 15
D: TRBD1
J: TRBJ2-1
V: TRBV19
size: NA
CDR3: CASNRDRATYNEQFF
DNA: TGTGCCAGTAACCGGGACAGGGCCACCTACAATGAGCAGTTCTTC

length: 16
D: TRBD1
J: TRBJ2-1
V: TRBV15
size: NA
CDR3: CATSTFGTGTNNEQFF
DNA: TGTGCCACCAGCACGTTCGGGACAGGGACTAACAATGAGCAGTTCTTC

length: 15
D: TRBD1
J: TRBJ1-1
V: TRBV18
size: few
CDR3: CASSLGQAMNTEAFF
DNA: TGTGCCAGCTCACTTGGACAGGCTATGAACACTGAAGCTTTCTTT

length: 13
D: TRBD1
J: TRBJ1-5
V: TRBV20-1
size: NA
CDR3: CSACGEGARGQHF
DNA: TGCAGTGCCTGCGGAGAGGGGGCGCGGGGTCAGCATTTT

length: 14
D: TRBD1
J: TRBJ2-5
V: TRBV7-9
size: NA
CDR3: CASSSDRGTETQYF
DNA: TGTGCCAGCAGCTCCGACAGGGGGACGGAGACCCAGTACTTC

length: 12
D: TRBD1
J: TRBJ1-6
V: TRBV20-1
size: NA
CDR3: CSAKGTGGPLHF
DNA: TGCAGTGCTAAGGGGACAGGTGGACCCCTCCACTTT

length: 15
D: TRBD1
J: TRBJ1-1
V: TRBV20-1
size: many
CDR3: CSATNTGTGNTEAFF
DNA: TGCAGTGCCACAAACACCGGGACAGGGAACACTGAAGCTTTCTTT

length: 15
D: NA
J: TRBJ1-5
V: TRBV15
size: many
CDR3: CATSRVQKVDQPQHF
DNA: TGTGCCACCAGCAGAGTACAGAAGGTCGATCAGCCCCAGCATTTT

length: 15
D: NA
J: TRBJ1-1
V: TRBV2
size: NA
CDR3: CASSESGLLNTEAFF
DNA: TGTGCCAGCAGTGAATCGGGACTCCTGAACACTGAAGCTTTCTTT

length: 14
D: TRBD1
J: TRBJ1-2
V: TRBV25-1
size: NA
CDR3: CASSVNTGGDGYTF
DNA: TGTGCCAGCAGTGTAAATACAGGGGGCGATGGCTACACCTTC

length: 17
D: NA
J: TRBJ2-1
V: TRBV15
size: NA
CDR3: CATSIFVQDVRYNEQFF
DNA: TGTGCCACCAGCATCTTTGTTCAGGACGTTCGATACAATGAGCAGTTCTTC

length: 14
D: TRBD1
J: TRBJ2-7
V: TRBV15
size: NA
CDR3: CVTSRLQGRREQYF
DNA: TGTGTCACCAGCAGGTTACAGGGGCGGCGAGAGCAGTACTTT

length: 18
D: TRBD1
J: TRBJ2-6
V: TRBV11-3
size: NA
CDR3: CASSLKRTGGGGANVLTF
DNA: TGTGCCAGCAGCCTAAAAAGGACAGGGGGCGGTGGGGCCAACGTCCTGACTTTC

length: 13
D: NA
J: TRBJ1-5
V: TRBV19
size: many
CDR3: CASSYTGNQPQHF
DNA: TGTGCCAGTAGCTATACAGGGAATCAGCCCCAGCATTTT

length: 15
D: TRBD1
J: TRBJ1-2
V: TRBV30
size: NA
CDR3: CAWRSKQGVNYGYTF
DNA: TGTGCCTGGAGGTCCAAGCAGGGGGTTAACTATGGCTACACCTTC

length: 17
D: TRBD1
J: TRBJ1-1
V: TRBV6-6
size: NA
CDR3: CASSLKGTATMNTEAFF
DNA: TGTGCCAGCAGCCTTAAGGGGACAGCTACAATGAACACTGAAGCTTTCTTT

length: 12
D: NA
J: TRBJ1-1
V: TRBV2
size: NA
CDR3: CASTPDSTEAFF
DNA: TGTGCCAGCACCCCAGACAGCACTGAAGCTTTCTTT

length: 17
D: NA
J: TRBJ1-1
V: TRBV10-3
size: NA
CDR3: CAIGADAGRVGNTEAFF
DNA: TGTGCCATCGGGGCCGACGCAGGAAGGGTAGGGAACACTGAAGCTTTCTTT

length: 14
D: TRBD1
J: TRBJ1-1
V: TRBV19
size: many
CDR3: CASSRGDRVVEAFF
DNA: TGTGCCAGTAGTAGAGGGGACAGGGTGGTTGAAGCTTTCTTT

length: 15
D: TRBD1
J: TRBJ1-1
V: TRBV25-1
size: NA
CDR3: CASSEYLEGATEAFF
DNA: TGTGCCAGCAGTGAATATCTCGAGGGGGCCACTGAAGCTTTCTTT

length: 17
D: TRBD1
J: TRBJ2-2
V: TRBV5-6
size: many
CDR3: CASSLFLGQGVSGELFF
DNA: TGTGCCAGCAGCTTGTTTTTAGGACAGGGGGTTTCCGGGGAGCTGTTTTTT

length: 15
D: NA
J: TRBJ2-7
V: TRBV9
size: many
CDR3: CASSVAIGFSDEQYF
DNA: TGTGCCAGCAGCGTAGCTATTGGGTTTTCCGACGAGCAGTACTTC

length: 16
D: NA
J: TRBJ2-7
V: TRBV7-6
size: many
CDR3: CASSLAVGQSPYEQYF
DNA: TGTGCCAGCAGCTTAGCGGTTGGACAGAGCCCCTACGAGCAGTACTTC

length: 13
D: NA
J: TRBJ2-2
V: TRBV5-8
size: NA
CDR3: CASSILNTGELFF
DNA: TGTGCCAGCAGCATCCTAAACACCGGGGAGCTGTTTTTT

length: 14
D: NA
J: TRBJ2-7
V: TRBV10-3
size: NA
CDR3: CAISERREFYEQYF
DNA: TGTGCCATCAGTGAACGCAGGGAATTCTACGAGCAGTACTTC

length: 16
D: TRBD1
J: TRBJ1-4
V: TRBV15
size: once
CDR3: CATSRDPGQKDEKLFF
DNA: TGTGCCACCAGCAGAGATCCGGGACAGAAGGATGAAAAACTGTTTTTT

length: 14
D: TRBD1
J: TRBJ1-1
V: TRBV19
size: few
CDR3: CASSAYRGHTEAFF
DNA: TGTGCCAGTAGTGCCTACAGGGGACACACTGAAGCTTTCTTT

length: 17
D: TRBD2
J: TRBJ2-3
V: TRBV4-2
size: many
CDR3: CASSQGTSGGHTDTQYF
DNA: TGTGCCAGCAGCCAAGGGACTAGCGGGGGGCACACAGATACGCAGTATTTT

length: 17
D: NA
J: TRBJ2-3
V: TRBV4-3
size: many
CDR3: CASSQGSQSMGTDTQYF
DNA: TGCGCCAGCAGCCAAGGTTCCCAGTCGATGGGCACAGATACGCAGTATTTT

length: 12
D: NA
J: TRBJ2-7
V: TRBV20-1
size: NA
CDR3: CSARDYRYEQYF
DNA: TGCAGTGCTAGGGACTACCGCTACGAGCAGTACTTC

length: 13
D: NA
J: TRBJ2-7
V: TRBV7-2
size: NA
CDR3: CASSRDFSYEQYF
DNA: TGTGCCAGCAGCAGGGACTTCTCCTACGAGCAGTACTTC

length: 15
D: NA
J: TRBJ2-7
V: TRBV7-2
size: NA
CDR3: CASSRAVLDSYEQYF
DNA: TGTGCCAGCAGCCGAGCGGTATTGGACTCCTACGAGCAGTACTTC

length: 14
D: TRBD2
J: TRBJ2-5
V: TRBV7-2
size: few
CDR3: CASSLGWTSGAQYF
DNA: TGTGCCAGCAGCTTAGGATGGACTAGCGGGGCCCAGTACTTC

length: 16
D: TRBD1
J: TRBJ2-7
V: TRBV20-1
size: many
CDR3: CSASLPPGTGGDEQYF
DNA: TGCAGTGCTAGTCTTCCGCCCGGGACAGGGGGCGACGAGCAGTACTTC